This T cell receptor (beta chain) came from a study of cytomegalovirus exposure and HLA in healthy donors. As to this clone: Its matching antigen is unknown.

The approximately 120-subject validation cohort, separate from the approximately 640-subject first cohort, included the donors. Whole-study results and caveats: Whilst most TCR sequences proved rare, a subset of public TCRs occurred across many donors. A subsequent analysis found that TCR clusters from the first cohort also tended to co-occur in the 120 or so validation repertoires, with under 95% of cluster scores above 0.

CDR1 is MNHNS and CDR2 is SASEGT in the germline V gene. CDR3 length: 15 residues. Trimming cost V 1 base and J 2 bases; bases outside gene matches: 1. Data came from immunoSEQ multiplex PCR; TCRdb stores just in-frame clones and leaves some out. The data show some 240,000 clones, around 90% seen once. The V gene is TRBV6-1, the J gene TRBJ1-2; 10 nucleotides match TRBD1. This TCR came from a woman under 30 in good health and CMV-seropositive. Specimen: PBMCs. DNA for the CDR3: TGTGCCAGCAGTGAAGGGACAGGGGGGAACTATGGCTACACCTTC. Encoded protein: CASSEGTGGNYGYTF.